Described below is a single T cell receptor (beta chain) sequence and its context. Its matching antigen is unknown. One end of the junction is discordant with germline, which a read error may explain. These data originate in a study of shared clonotypes between healthy human individuals. Selected positively for CCR7 and CD45RO-negative, naive CD8 cells excluded terminally differentiated effector memory CD45RA+ cells. CDR1 is SGDLS and CDR2 is YYNGEE in the germline V gene. This CDR3 region has 12 residues. Measured with immunoSEQ multiplex PCR; TCRdb has only the in-frame clones, and not every one. Found here are some 2.1 million clones, roughly 93% of them singletons; the top ten hold approximately 1.6%. Study findings and constraints: It was expected that sequencing depth would affect clonotype sharing among donors. Naive subsets usually exceeded memory subsets in estimated richness.

The rearrangement links TRBV9 to TRBJ1-1; D is perhaps TRBD1 (5 bases). Specimen: naive CD8+ T cells from PBMCs. This receptor was obtained from a man aged 18 to 30 in good health. Some clones in this sample may be carry-over from other donors' samples. The CDR3: CASSGGTDKVIF. For the CDR3, the DNA is TGTGCCAGCAGCGGCGGGACGGATAAGGTGATCTTT.